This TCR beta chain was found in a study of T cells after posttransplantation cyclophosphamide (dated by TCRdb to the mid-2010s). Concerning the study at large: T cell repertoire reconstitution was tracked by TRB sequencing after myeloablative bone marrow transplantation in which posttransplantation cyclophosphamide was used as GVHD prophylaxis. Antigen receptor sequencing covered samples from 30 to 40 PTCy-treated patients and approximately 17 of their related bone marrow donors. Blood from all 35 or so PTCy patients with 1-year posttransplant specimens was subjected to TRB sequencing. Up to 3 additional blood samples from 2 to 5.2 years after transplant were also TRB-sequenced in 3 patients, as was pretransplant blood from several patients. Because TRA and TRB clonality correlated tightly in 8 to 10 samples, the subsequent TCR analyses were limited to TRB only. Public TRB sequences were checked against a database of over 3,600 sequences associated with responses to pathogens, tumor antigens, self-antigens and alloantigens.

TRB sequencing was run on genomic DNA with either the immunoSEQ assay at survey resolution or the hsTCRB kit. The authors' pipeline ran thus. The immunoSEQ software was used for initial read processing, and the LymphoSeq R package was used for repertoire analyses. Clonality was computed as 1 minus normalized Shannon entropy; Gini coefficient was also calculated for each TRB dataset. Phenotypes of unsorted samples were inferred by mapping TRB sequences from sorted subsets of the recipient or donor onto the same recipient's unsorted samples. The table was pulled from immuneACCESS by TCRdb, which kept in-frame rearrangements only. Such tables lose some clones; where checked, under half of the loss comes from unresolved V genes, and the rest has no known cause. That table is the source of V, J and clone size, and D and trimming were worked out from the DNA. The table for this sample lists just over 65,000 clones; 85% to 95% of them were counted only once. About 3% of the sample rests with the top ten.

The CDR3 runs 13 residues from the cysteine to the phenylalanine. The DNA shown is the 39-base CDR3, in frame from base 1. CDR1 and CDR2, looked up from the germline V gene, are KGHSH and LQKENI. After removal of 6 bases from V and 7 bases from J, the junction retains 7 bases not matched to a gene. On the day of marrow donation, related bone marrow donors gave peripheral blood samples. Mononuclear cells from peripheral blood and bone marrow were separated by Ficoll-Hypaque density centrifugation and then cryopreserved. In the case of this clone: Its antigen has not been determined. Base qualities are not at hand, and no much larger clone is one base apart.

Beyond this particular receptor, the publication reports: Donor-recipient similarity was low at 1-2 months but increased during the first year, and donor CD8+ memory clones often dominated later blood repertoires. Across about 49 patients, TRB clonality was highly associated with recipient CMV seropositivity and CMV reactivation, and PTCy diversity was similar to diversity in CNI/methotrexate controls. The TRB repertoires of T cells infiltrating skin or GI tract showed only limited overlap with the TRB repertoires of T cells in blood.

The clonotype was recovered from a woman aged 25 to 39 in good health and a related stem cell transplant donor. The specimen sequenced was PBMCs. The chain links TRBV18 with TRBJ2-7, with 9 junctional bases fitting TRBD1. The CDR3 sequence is CASSGGQGMEQYF. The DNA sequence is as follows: TGTGCCAGCTCGGGGGGACAGGGCATGGAGCAGTACTTC.